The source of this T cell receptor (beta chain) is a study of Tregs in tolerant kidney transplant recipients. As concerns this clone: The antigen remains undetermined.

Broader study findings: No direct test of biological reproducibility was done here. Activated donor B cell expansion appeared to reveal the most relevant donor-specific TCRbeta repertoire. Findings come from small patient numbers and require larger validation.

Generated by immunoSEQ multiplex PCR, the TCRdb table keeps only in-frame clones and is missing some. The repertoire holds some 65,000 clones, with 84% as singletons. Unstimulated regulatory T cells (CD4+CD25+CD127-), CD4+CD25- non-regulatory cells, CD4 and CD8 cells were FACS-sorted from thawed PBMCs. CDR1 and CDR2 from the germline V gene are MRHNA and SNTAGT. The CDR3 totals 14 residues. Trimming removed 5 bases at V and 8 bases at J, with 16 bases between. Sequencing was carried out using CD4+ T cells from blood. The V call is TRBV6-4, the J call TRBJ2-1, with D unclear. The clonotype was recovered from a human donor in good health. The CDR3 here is CASSQGAFTDEQFF. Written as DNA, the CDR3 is TGTGCCAGCAGTCAAGGAGCCTTTACTGATGAGCAGTTCTTC.